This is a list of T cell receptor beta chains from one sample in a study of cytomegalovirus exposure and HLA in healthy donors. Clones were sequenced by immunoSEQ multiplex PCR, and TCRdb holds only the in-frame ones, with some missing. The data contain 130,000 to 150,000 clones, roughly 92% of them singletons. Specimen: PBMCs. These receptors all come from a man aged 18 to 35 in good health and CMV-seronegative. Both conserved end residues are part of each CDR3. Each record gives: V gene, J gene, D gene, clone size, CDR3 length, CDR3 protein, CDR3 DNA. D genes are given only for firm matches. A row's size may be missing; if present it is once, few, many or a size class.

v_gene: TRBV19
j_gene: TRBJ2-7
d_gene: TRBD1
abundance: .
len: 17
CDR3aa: CASSISSDRGEAYEQYF
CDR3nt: TGTGCCAGTAGTATATCGTCAGACAGGGGGGAGGCCTACGAGCAGTACTTC

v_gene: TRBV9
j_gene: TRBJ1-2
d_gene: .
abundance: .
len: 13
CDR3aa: CASSPDPYGGYTF
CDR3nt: TGTGCCAGCAGCCCAGACCCCTACGGGGGCTACACCTTC

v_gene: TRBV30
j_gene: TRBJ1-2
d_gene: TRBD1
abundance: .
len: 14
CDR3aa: CAWSVLTGKGGYTF
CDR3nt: TGTGCCTGGAGTGTCCTGACAGGGAAAGGCGGCTACACCTTC

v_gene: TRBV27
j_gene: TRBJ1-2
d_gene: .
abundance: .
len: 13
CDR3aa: CASGEGRGYGYTF
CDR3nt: TGTGCCAGCGGCGAGGGCCGCGGCTATGGCTACACCTTC

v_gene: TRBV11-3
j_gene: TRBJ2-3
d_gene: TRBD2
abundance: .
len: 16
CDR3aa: CASSLGSGRGTDTQYF
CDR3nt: TGTGCCAGCAGCTTAGGTTCCGGGAGGGGGACAGATACGCAGTATTTT

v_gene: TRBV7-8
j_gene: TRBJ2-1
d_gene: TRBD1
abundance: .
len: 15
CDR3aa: CASSLIGDRVYEQFF
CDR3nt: TGTGCCAGCAGCTTAATAGGGGACAGGGTCTATGAGCAGTTCTTC

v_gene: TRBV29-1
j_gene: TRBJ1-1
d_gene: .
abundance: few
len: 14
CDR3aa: CSVAQTGPATEAFF
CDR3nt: TGCAGCGTCGCCCAAACAGGGCCGGCCACTGAAGCTTTCTTT

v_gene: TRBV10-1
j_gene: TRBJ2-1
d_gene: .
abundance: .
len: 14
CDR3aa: CASSEIRGSGEQFF
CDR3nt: TGCGCCAGCAGTGAGATTCGGGGATCTGGTGAGCAGTTCTTC

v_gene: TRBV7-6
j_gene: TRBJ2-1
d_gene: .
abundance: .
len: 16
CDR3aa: CASSSRYRGENNEQFF
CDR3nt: TGTGCCAGCAGCTCCCGGTACCGGGGAGAGAATAATGAGCAGTTCTTC

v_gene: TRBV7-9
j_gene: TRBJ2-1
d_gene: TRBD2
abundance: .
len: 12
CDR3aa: CASSLSGSEQFF
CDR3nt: TGTGCCAGCAGCTTGAGCGGGAGTGAGCAGTTCTTC

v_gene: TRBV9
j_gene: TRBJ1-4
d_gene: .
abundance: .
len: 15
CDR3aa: CASSPEPGRNEKLFF
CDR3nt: TGTGCCAGCAGCCCAGAACCAGGGAGGAATGAAAAACTGTTTTTT